Listed here is a single TCR beta chain. The sample belongs to a study of blood T cell repertoires in COVID-19. Sequencing was performed with immunoSEQ multiplex PCR; in TCRdb, only in-frame clones are kept and a portion is missing. The sample shows around 40,000 clones, around 86% of them seen only once. CDR1 and CDR2 (germline): MNHNY, SVGAGI (reference sequence). This CDR3 is 15 amino acids long. Trimming removed 5 bases from V and 0 bases from J, with 14 bases in between. The sequencing input was peripheral blood. The source of this sequence is a man between 45 and 60 years old with active or convalescent COVID-19. V and J are TRBV6-6 and TRBJ2-7; TRBD1 is a possible D gene (6 bases). For the CDR3, the DNA is TGTGCCAGCAGTAGTAGGACAGTGAGCTCCTACGAGCAGTACTTC. Protein product: CASSSRTVSSYEQYF.